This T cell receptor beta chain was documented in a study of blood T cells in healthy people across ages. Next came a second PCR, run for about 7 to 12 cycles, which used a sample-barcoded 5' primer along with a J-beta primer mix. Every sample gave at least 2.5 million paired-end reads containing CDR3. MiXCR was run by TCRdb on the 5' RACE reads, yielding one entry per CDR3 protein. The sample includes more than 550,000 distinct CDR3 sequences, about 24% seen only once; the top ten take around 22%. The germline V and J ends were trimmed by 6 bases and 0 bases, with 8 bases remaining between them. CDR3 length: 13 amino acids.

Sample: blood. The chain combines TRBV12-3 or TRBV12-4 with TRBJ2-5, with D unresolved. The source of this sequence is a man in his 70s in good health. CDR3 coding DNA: TGTGCCAGCAGAAGCACTAACCAAGAGACCCAGTACTTC. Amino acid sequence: CASRSTNQETQYF.